These 27 T cell receptor beta chains originate from one sample sequenced in a study of control samples from healthy donors and cancer patients. Assay used: immunoSEQ multiplex PCR; TCRdb lists only in-frame clones, some missing. The table has 260,000 or so clones, more than 65% seen once. Sequences were obtained from PBMCs. The receptors derive from a woman aged 55-69 years with lung cancer.

This chain uses TRBV18 with TRBJ2-2; no firm D call. The CDR3 is 14 residues long. V was shortened by 3 bases and J by 12 bases, with 17 bases between the two germline ends. The germline gives CDR1 KGHSH, CDR2 LQKENI. Here the CDR3 reads CASSPGLGPSKLFF. As DNA, the CDR3 is TGTGCCAGCTCACCGGGTCTTGGCCCCTCTAAGCTGTTTTTT.

The chain links TRBV6-5 to TRBJ2-5; TRBD1 might be the D (5 bases). There are 14 residues in the CDR3. CDR1 MNHEY and CDR2 SVGAGI come from the germline V gene. Deletions cut 0 bases from V and 9 bases from J, with 14 bases between. The CDR3 coding sequence is TGTGCCAGCAGTTACTCACAGGTGTCGGCAGCCCAGTACTTC. It yields the protein CASSYSQVSAAQYF.

V gene TRBV5-1 combines with J gene TRBJ1-2; 9 positions agree with TRBD1. Germline CDR1 SGHRS, CDR2 YFSETQ. The CDR3 covers 14 residues. The V and J ends lost 3 bases and 7 bases, in that order; junction bases with no gene match: 7. This CDR3 is CASSWGQGAGGYTF. The CDR3 region has the DNA TGCGCCAGCAGCTGGGGACAGGGAGCAGGTGGCTACACCTTC.

This clone came up a few times. This chain uses TRBV6-6 with TRBJ1-2; D is possibly TRBD1 (6 bases). Germline V gene lookup returns CDR1 MNHNY and CDR2 SVGAGI (reference sequence). The CDR3 runs 12 residues. V was shortened by 8 bases and J by 5 bases, with 12 bases between the two germline ends. Written as DNA, the CDR3 is TGTGCCAGCTCGGACAGAACTTATGGCTACACCTTC. This gives the protein CASSDRTYGYTF.

The chain employs TRBV19 and TRBJ2-7; TRBD1 might be the D (6 bases). The V gene's germline CDR1 is LNHDA and CDR2 SQIVND (reference sequence). This CDR3 comprises 15 residues. Trimming stripped 9 bases from V and 4 bases from J, with 22 bases between. The CDR3 loop reads CASQTARGGNYEQYF. The CDR3 DNA reads as TGTGCCAGCCAAACGGCCAGAGGGGGTAATTACGAGCAGTACTTC.

The chain joins TRBV7-9 to TRBJ1-2, with unresolved D. This CDR3 has 12 residues. V dropped 4 bases and J dropped 4 bases, with 7 bases sitting between them. Germline V gene data show CDR1 as SEHNR and CDR2 as FQNEAQ (reference sequence). The chain's CDR3 is CASSSRSYGYTF. CDR3 nucleotide sequence: TGTGCCAGCAGCTCCCGATCCTATGGCTACACCTTC.

Concerning this clone: Other DNA sequences from this sample encode an identical CDR3 as well. V and J are TRBV5-1 and TRBJ1-1, with a possible D match to TRBD1 (5 bases). The CDR3 has 14 amino acids. CDR1 is SGHRS and CDR2 is YFSETQ in the germline V gene. V lost 3 bases and J lost 4, with 13 bases in between. The CDR3: CASSSGTGSTEAFF. In DNA, the CDR3 is TGCGCCAGCAGCTCGGGGACGGGGAGCACTGAAGCTTTCTTT.

V and J are TRBV10-3 and TRBJ1-1, with D unresolved. V was trimmed by 6 bases and J by 6 bases, leaving 11 bases between them. Looked up from germline, CDR1 is ENHRY and CDR2 is SYGVKD. This CDR3 comprises 12 residues. This chain's CDR3 is CAIRDEVAEAFF. The CDR3 nucleotides read TGTGCCATCAGAGACGAAGTGGCTGAAGCTTTCTTT.

About this clone itself: One junction end disagrees with the germline gene, perhaps due to a read error. The J gene is TRBJ2-1, the V gene TRBV2; the D gene could be TRBD1 or TRBD2 (5 bases each). The CDR3 sequence is 15 residues long. Per germline, CDR1 SNHLY and CDR2 FYNNEI. CDR3 residues: CASSEYGTTDSVSLF. CDR3 nucleotide sequence: TGTGCCAGCAGTGAGTATGGGACGACGGATAGCGTTTCCCTCTTC.

The CDR3 loop is CASSPRQMAYNEQFF. In DNA form, the CDR3 reads TGTGCCAGCTCACCAAGGCAAATGGCCTACAATGAGCAGTTCTTC. This chain links TRBV18 with TRBJ2-1; D remains ambiguous. CDR1 is KGHSH, CDR2 LQKENI, per germline. The CDR3 sequence is 15 residues long. V was pared by 2 bases and J by 2 bases, with 10 bases between. The full variable domain, completed using reference TRBV18 and TRBJ2-1, is NAGVMQNPRHLVRRRGQEARLRCSPMKGHSHVYWYRQLPEEGLKFMVYLQKENIIDESGMPKERFSAEFPKEGPSILRIQQVVRGDSAAYFCASSPRQMAYNEQFFGPGTRLTVL.

The genes are TRBV18 and TRBJ1-6; maybe TRBD1 (5 bases). Trimming stripped 3 bases from V and 9 bases from J, with 15 bases between. The germline V gene encodes CDR1 KGHSH and CDR2 LQKENI. The CDR3 spans 15 residues. CDR3 region: CASSPGMEGSSPLHF. DNA of the CDR3: TGTGCCAGCTCACCCGGCATGGAGGGGTCTTCACCCCTCCACTTT.

The gene calls are TRBV9 and TRBJ1-6; D not resolved. V was shortened by 0 bases and J by 11 bases, with 9 bases between the two germline ends. Per germline, CDR1 SGDLS and CDR2 YYNGEE. The CDR3 spans 13 residues. Written as DNA, the CDR3 is TGTGCCAGCAGCGTAGTGCCCGGAACACCCCTCCACTTT. Its translation is CASSVVPGTPLHF.

This clone was seen a single time. A junction end diverges from the germline sequence, so it may reflect a read error. The chain has TRBV19 and TRBJ1-3, with D tentatively TRBD1 (5 bases). Germline V gene sequence: CDR1 LNHDA, CDR2 SQIVND (reference sequence). This CDR3 comprises 12 residues. DNA of the CDR3: TGTGCCAGTAGCAATGAAGCAAGGCGGGACTTTTTT. Protein sequence: CASSNEARRDFF.

The V gene is TRBV6-6, the J gene TRBJ2-7; D is perhaps TRBD2 (6 bases). Germline V gives CDR1 MNHNY, CDR2 SVGAGI (reference sequence). V lost 5 bases to trimming and J lost 5 bases, with 22 bases between them. The CDR3 covers 16 residues. The CDR3 bases are TGTGCCAGCAGTCTCGGCTCGGGGGACCGACTCCACGAGCAGTACTTC. Translation gives CASSLGSGDRLHEQYF.

J is TRBJ1-2 and V is TRBV5-4; a weak D match, TRBD1 (6 bases). The germline V gene encodes CDR1 SGHNT and CDR2 YYREEE (reference sequence). The CDR3 spans 14 residues. The V end lost 4 bases, the J end lost 0 bases, and 10 bases lay between the germline ends. The DNA for the CDR3 is TGTGCCAGCAGCATCGGACAGACTAACTATGGCTACACCTTC. It yields the protein CASSIGQTNYGYTF.

The genes are TRBV3-1 (or the pseudogene TRBV3-2) and TRBJ2-7; 7 positions agree with TRBD1. The CDR3 consists of 13 residues. Germline V gene data show CDR1 as LGHDT and CDR2 as YNNKEL (reference sequence). V dropped 4 bases and J dropped 3; count of bases not matched to a gene: 3. CDR3 sequence (DNA): TGTGCCAGCAGCCGGGACAGCAACTACGAGCAGTACTTC. Its protein is CASSRDSNYEQYF.

The rearrangement joins TRBV11-2 to TRBJ2-3; a weak D match, TRBD2 (6 bases). Germline loops: CDR1 SGHAT, CDR2 FQNNGV. This CDR3 contains 16 residues. V gave up 3 bases and J gave up 2 bases, with 15 bases separating them. The CDR3 region has the DNA TGTGCCAGCAGCTTTTCCGGCCGGGGGAACACAGATACGCAGTATTTT. Translating gives CASSFSGRGNTDTQYF.

This rearrangement joins TRBV5-1 to TRBJ1-3, with D perhaps TRBD1 (5 bases). V lost 6 bases and J 0 bases, leaving 13 bases between the germline ends. CDR1 and CDR2 from the germline V gene are SGHRS and YFSETQ. There are 15 residues in the CDR3. CDR3 protein: CASKAGGDSGNTIYF. The DNA of the CDR3 is TGCGCCAGCAAGGCCGGGGGGGACTCTGGAAACACCATATATTTT.

This chain joins TRBV6-1 and TRBJ1-1; D is unclear. The CDR3 is 15 amino acids. Germline CDR1 reads MNHNS; CDR2 reads SASEGT. The V gene lost 1 base and the J gene lost 1 base, with 10 bases spanning the gap. Here the CDR3 DNA reads TGTGCCAGCAGTGAAGATTTCAGAACGAACACTGAAGCTTTCTTT. Its translation: CASSEDFRTNTEAFF.

The gene calls are TRBV7-8 and TRBJ2-2, with TRBD1 identical over 9 bases. V lost 1 base and J lost 6; bases outside the gene matches: 6. The CDR3 spans 16 residues. Germline V CDR1 and CDR2: SGHVS, FQNEAQ. The CDR3 reads CASSLGLGTGPGELFF. The CDR3 DNA follows: TGTGCCAGCAGCTTAGGTCTGGGGACAGGGCCCGGGGAGCTGTTTTTT.

This sequence joins TRBV6-2 or TRBV6-3 and TRBJ2-2; unclear D gene. Germline V gives CDR1 MNHEY, CDR2 SVGEGT. Deletions cut 2 bases from V and 0 bases from J, with 10 bases between. CDR3 length equals 16 residues. The CDR3 region has the DNA TGTGCCAGCAGTTACGTGAGGCGGTCGAACACCGGGGAGCTGTTTTTT. It specifies CASSYVRRSNTGELFF.

The chain employs TRBV7-2 and TRBJ1-4; D is perhaps TRBD1 (5 bases). The V end was cut by 5 bases, the J end by 7 bases, with 17 bases between. Germline V gene data show CDR1 as SGHTA and CDR2 as FQGNSA. The CDR3 loop spans 15 amino acids. CDR3 protein: CASSPVAGFGEKLFF. CDR3 DNA: TGTGCCAGCAGCCCGGTGGCAGGGTTTGGTGAAAAACTGTTTTTT.

The rearrangement joins TRBV5-1 to TRBJ1-4; maybe TRBD1 (6 bases). Between the trimmed V and J ends, which lost 7 bases and 6 bases, there was a span of 22 bases. CDR3 length: 16 amino acids. CDR1 SGHRS and CDR2 YFSETQ come from the germline V gene. CDR3 loop: CASGPLAGATYEKLFF. CDR3 sequence (DNA): TGCGCCAGCGGGCCACTAGCGGGGGCAACATATGAAAAACTGTTTTTT. Based on the CDR3 plus reference TRBV5-1 and TRBJ1-4, the full variable domain is KAGVTQTPRYLIKTRGQQVTLSCSPISGHRSVSWYQQTPGQGLQFLFEYFSETQRNKGNFPGRFSGRQFSNSRSEMNVSTLELGDSALYLCASGPLAGATYEKLFFGSGTQLSVL.

This chain joins TRBV28 and TRBJ1-1; D is possibly TRBD1 (5 bases). V lost 8 bases, J lost 1 base, and 17 bases lay in between. CDR1 MDHEN and CDR2 SYDVKM come from the germline V gene. This CDR3 is 15 amino acids long. Here the CDR3 DNA reads TGTGCCAGCCATCGACCGGGACGCCCGAACACTGAAGCTTTCTTT. Its protein product is CASHRPGRPNTEAFF.

The chain is built from TRBV5-1 and TRBJ2-3; a weak D match, TRBD1 (6 bases). V was trimmed by 6 bases and J by 1 base, leaving 9 bases between them. The CDR3 has 13 amino acids. Germline CDR1 and CDR2: SGHRS and YFSETQ. CDR3 sequence: CASKDSGTDTQYF. CDR3 in DNA: TGCGCCAGCAAGGACAGTGGCACAGATACGCAGTATTTT.

This chain joins TRBV7-2 and TRBJ1-1; 9 bases fit TRBD1. The germline gives CDR1 SGHTA, CDR2 FQGNSA. This CDR3 has 15 residues. V was clipped by 3 bases and J by 0 bases; unmatched bases: 2. CDR3 in DNA: TGTGCCAGCAGCTTGGGGACAGGGATGAACACTGAAGCTTTCTTT. Protein: CASSLGTGMNTEAFF.

A word on this clone: One junction end disagrees with the germline gene, perhaps due to a read error. The chain carries TRBV28 and TRBJ2-7; D might be TRBD2 (7 bases). In germline, CDR1 is MDHEN, CDR2 SYDVKM. The CDR3 loop spans 11 amino acids. The CDR3 region is CASSLRGGEFF. Written as DNA, the CDR3 is TGTGCCAGCAGCCTAAGAGGGGGGGAATTTTTC. Supplemented by reference TRBV28 and TRBJ2-7, the full variable domain reads DVKVTQSSRYLVKRTGEKVFLECVQDMDHENMFWYRQDPGLGLRLIYFSYDVKMKEKGDIPEGYSVSREKKERFSLILESASTNQTSMYLCASSLRGGEFFGPGTRLTVT.